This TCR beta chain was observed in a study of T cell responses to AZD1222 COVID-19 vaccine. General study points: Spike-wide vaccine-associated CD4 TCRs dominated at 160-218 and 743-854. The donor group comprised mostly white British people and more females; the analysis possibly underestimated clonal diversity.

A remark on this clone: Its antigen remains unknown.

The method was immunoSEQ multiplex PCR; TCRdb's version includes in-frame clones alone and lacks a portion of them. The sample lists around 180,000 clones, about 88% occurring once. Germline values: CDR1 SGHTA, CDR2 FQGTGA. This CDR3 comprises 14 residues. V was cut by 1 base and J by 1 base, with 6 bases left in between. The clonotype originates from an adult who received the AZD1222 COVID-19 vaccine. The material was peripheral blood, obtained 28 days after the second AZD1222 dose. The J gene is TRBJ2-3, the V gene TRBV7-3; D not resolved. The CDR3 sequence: CASSLNYGTDTQYF. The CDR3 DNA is TGTGCCAGCAGCTTAAATTACGGCACAGATACGCAGTATTTT.